This T cell receptor (beta chain) was documented in a study of blood T cell repertoires in COVID-19. The CDR3 contains 15 residues. V shed 1 base and J 4 bases; nucleotides not matched to a gene: 2. Germline values: CDR1 SGHTA, CDR2 FQGNSA. Clones were sequenced by immunoSEQ multiplex PCR, and TCRdb holds only the in-frame ones, with some missing. The table includes about 120,000 clones, less than 85% detected once. This clonotype was obtained from a woman of 80 years or more with acute or convalescent COVID-19. The material sequenced was peripheral blood. The chain combines TRBV7-2 with TRBJ2-1; 9 nucleotides line up with TRBD2. The CDR3 region has the DNA TGTGCCAGCAGCTTAGTGGGACTAGCATACAATGAGCAGTTCTTC. Encoded protein: CASSLVGLAYNEQFF. Looking up the rest from reference TRBV7-2 and TRBJ2-1 gives the full variable domain: GAGVSQSPSNKVTEKGKDVELRCDPISGHTALYWYRQSLGQGLEFLIYFQGNSAPDKSGLPSDRFSAERTGGSVSTLTIQRTQQEDSAVYLCASSLVGLAYNEQFFGPGTRLTVL.